This TCR beta chain was profiled in a study of cytomegalovirus exposure and HLA in healthy donors. Regarding the study as a whole: A classifier reportedly called cytomegalovirus status with high sensitivity and specificity. Most likely, a cluster of highly shared sequence variants arose as a sequencing artifact. Later analysis found that TCR beta chains associated with HLA were more clonally expanded than other, equally common chains. Researchers reported in a later analysis that a missense DCLRE1C variant was tied to TCR beta V- and J-gene trimming.

About this clone: Its matching antigen is unknown.

PCR involved 60 Vbeta and 13 Jbeta primers. The table came from immunoSEQ multiplex PCR; TCRdb's copy has only in-frame clones and leaves some out. Here the sample spans around 130,000 clones, over 70% being singletons. The CDR3 extends over 11 amino acids. Between the trimmed V and J ends, which lost 2 bases and 6 bases, there was a span of 4 bases. Germline values: CDR1 SGHDN, CDR2 FVKESK. The chain joins TRBV14 to TRBJ2-5; the D is unclear. The TCR comes from a woman aged 40 to 50 in good health and CMV-seronegative. The sequencing input was PBMCs. The CDR3, as DNA: TGTGCCAGCAGCCAATTCAAGACCCAGTACTTC. Translation: CASSQFKTQYF.